These T cell receptor beta chains were read from a single sample in a study of shared clonotypes between healthy human individuals. TCRdb's table, derived via immunoSEQ multiplex PCR, lists solely in-frame clones and lacks some. The repertoire has over 850,000 clones, more than 75% of them found once; the top ten carry more than 0.45%. The sample consisted of memory CD4+ T cells from PBMCs. The receptors derive from a man in his late teens or twenties in good health. Some clones in this sample may be carry-over from other donors' samples. Each CDR3 is given without its conserved first and last residue. The order of the fields is V gene, J gene, clone size, D gene, CDR3 protein. A D gene is named only where the DNA matches it firmly. Size is stated for part of the rows, as once, few or many counts, or as a class when the clone is expanded.

V: TRBV27
J: TRBJ1-6
size: .
D: .
CDR3: ASSSGQRAYNSPLH

V: TRBV4-2
J: TRBJ1-5
size: .
D: .
CDR3: ASSQDDGRDSNQPQH

V: TRBV10-2
J: TRBJ2-7
size: few
D: .
CDR3: ASSQQGEIDEQY

V: TRBV7-9
J: TRBJ1-1
size: few
D: .
CDR3: ASSLGMGAEKITEAF

V: TRBV27
J: .
size: .
D: .
CDR3: ATLSDQTYEQY

V: TRBV7-2
J: TRBJ1-3
size: .
D: .
CDR3: ASSLVAGSSGNTIY

V: TRBV11-2
J: TRBJ2-3
size: .
D: .
CDR3: ASSFRTDTQY

V: TRBV27
J: TRBJ1-2
size: .
D: .
CDR3: ASGTNVGGSGGYT

V: TRBV28
J: TRBJ2-3
size: .
D: .
CDR3: ASSFRQVVDTQY

V: TRBV2
J: TRBJ1-2
size: once
D: TRBD1
CDR3: ASSETRQGENRGYT

V: TRBV7-9
J: TRBJ1-1
size: few
D: .
CDR3: ASSIVQGAF

V: TRBV5-1
J: TRBJ2-7
size: .
D: TRBD2
CDR3: ASSLTSGSYEQY

V: TRBV7-9
J: TRBJ2-1
size: many
D: TRBD2
CDR3: ASSPPVMASGSSYNEQF

V: TRBV4-3
J: TRBJ2-2
size: .
D: .
CDR3: ASSQDTRRGWTGELF

V: TRBV27
J: TRBJ2-5
size: .
D: .
CDR3: ASSLMSSSSRETQY

V: TRBV25-1
J: TRBJ1-2
size: .
D: TRBD1
CDR3: ASTYPGTGGKGGYT

V: TRBV7-3
J: TRBJ2-5
size: .
D: .
CDR3: ASSFVAGSAETQY

V: TRBV6-4
J: TRBJ1-2
size: .
D: .
CDR3: ASSASSGNYGYT

V: TRBV7-8
J: TRBJ2-1
size: .
D: TRBD2
CDR3: ASSLAGLAGGRPSYNEQF

V: TRBV19
J: TRBJ2-3
size: .
D: .
CDR3: ASSEGGSFEEDTQY

V: TRBV5-1
J: TRBJ2-3
size: .
D: .
CDR3: ASSLLPGLRTDTQY

V: TRBV5-1
J: TRBJ1-1
size: .
D: .
CDR3: ASSVRGTEAF

V: TRBV4-2
J: TRBJ2-5
size: .
D: TRBD2
CDR3: ASSHGTSGTVETQY

V: TRBV7-9
J: TRBJ2-3
size: .
D: TRBD2
CDR3: ALFGGGTDTQY

V: TRBV5-5
J: TRBJ2-5
size: once
D: .
CDR3: ASSFWGVGETQY

V: TRBV2
J: TRBJ2-5
size: .
D: TRBD1
CDR3: ASNRGQETQY

V: TRBV9
J: TRBJ1-2
size: .
D: TRBD1
CDR3: ASSPHRGQFYGYT

V: TRBV14
J: TRBJ2-5
size: .
D: .
CDR3: ASSQNRDQETQY

V: TRBV7-9
J: TRBJ2-5
size: few
D: .
CDR3: ASSLGGSFSKETQY

V: TRBV7-2
J: TRBJ2-7
size: .
D: TRBD2
CDR3: ASSVGPSGTYEQY

V: TRBV5-4
J: TRBJ2-2
size: .
D: .
CDR3: ASSPRVSNTGELF

V: TRBV5-4
J: TRBJ2-1
size: few
D: .
CDR3: ASSRAGWGVDEQF

V: TRBV4-3
J: TRBJ2-5
size: .
D: .
CDR3: ASSQDGQWQTQY